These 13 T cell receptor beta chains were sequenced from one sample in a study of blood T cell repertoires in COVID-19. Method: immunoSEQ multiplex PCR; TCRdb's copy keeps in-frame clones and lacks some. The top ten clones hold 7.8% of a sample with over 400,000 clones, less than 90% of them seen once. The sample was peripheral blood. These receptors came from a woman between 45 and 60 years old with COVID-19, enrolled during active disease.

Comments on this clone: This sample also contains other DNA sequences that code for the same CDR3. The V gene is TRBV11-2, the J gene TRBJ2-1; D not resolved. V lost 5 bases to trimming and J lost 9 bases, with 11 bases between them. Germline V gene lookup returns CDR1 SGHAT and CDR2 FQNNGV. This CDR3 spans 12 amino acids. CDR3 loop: CASSLGRSEQFF. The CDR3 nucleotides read TGTGCCAGCAGCCTGGGTAGGAGTGAGCAGTTCTTC.

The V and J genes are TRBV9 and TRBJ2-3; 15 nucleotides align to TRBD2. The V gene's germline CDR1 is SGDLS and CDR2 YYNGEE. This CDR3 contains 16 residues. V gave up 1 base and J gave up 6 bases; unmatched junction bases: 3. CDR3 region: CASSVRTSGGADTQYF. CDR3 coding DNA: TGTGCCAGCAGCGTAAGGACTAGCGGGGGGGCGGATACGCAGTATTTT.

The CDR3 region has the DNA TGCGCCAGCAGCTCAAATCGAAGGCGGACTGAAGCTTTCTTT. This codes for CASSSNRRRTEAFF. The rearrangement uses TRBV5-1 and TRBJ1-1; D remains unclear. Deletions cut 3 bases from V and 5 bases from J, with 14 bases between. There are 14 residues in the CDR3. Germline values: CDR1 SGHRS, CDR2 YFSETQ.

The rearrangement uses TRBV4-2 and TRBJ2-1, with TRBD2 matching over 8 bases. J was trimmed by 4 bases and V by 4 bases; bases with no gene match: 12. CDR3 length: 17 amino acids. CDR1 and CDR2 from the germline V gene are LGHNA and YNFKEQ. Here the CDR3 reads CASSPGNSGVLYNEQFF. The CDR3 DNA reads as TGTGCCAGCAGCCCAGGGAATAGCGGGGTGTTATACAATGAGCAGTTCTTC.

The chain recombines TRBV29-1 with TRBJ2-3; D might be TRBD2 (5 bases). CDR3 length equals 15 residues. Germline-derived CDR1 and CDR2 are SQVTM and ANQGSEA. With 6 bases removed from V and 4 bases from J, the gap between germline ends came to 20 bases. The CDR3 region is CSVGDVYNRPDTQYF. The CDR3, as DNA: TGCAGCGTGGGAGACGTCTACAATAGACCAGATACGCAGTATTTT.

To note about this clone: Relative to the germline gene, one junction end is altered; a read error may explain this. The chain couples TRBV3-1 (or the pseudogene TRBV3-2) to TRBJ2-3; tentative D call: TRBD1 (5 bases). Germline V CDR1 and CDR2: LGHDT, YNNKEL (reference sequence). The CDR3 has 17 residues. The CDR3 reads CASSQAGMDESTGTQYF. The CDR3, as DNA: TGTGCCAGCAGCCAAGCCGGAATGGACGAGTCAACAGGTACGCAGTATTTT.

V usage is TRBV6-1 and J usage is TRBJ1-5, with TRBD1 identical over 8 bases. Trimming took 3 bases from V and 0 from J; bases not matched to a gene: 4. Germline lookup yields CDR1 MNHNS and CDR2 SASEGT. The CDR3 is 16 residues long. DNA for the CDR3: TGTGCCAGCAGTGACCGGACAGGGCGTAGCAATCAGCCCCAGCATTTT. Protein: CASSDRTGRSNQPQHF.

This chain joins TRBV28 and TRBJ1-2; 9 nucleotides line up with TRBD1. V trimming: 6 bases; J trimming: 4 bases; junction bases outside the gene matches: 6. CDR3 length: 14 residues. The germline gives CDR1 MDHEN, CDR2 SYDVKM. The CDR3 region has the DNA TGTGCCAGCAGCCCTGGGACAGGGTCCTATGGCTACACCTTC. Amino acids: CASSPGTGSYGYTF.

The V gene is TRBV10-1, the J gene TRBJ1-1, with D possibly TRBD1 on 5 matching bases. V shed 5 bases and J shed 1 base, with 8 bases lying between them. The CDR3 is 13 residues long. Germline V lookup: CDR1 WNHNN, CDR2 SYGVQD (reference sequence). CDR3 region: CASSLGQNTEAFF. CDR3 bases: TGCGCCAGCAGTCTTGGACAGAACACTGAAGCTTTCTTT.

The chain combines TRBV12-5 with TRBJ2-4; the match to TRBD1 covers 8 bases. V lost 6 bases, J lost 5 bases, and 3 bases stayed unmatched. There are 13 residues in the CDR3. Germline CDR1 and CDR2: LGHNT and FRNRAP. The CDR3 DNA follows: TGTGCTAGTGGCCCGACAGGGGAAAACATTCAGTACTTC. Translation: CASGPTGENIQYF.

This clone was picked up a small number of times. CDR3 coding DNA: TGCGCCAGCAGCCAAGATCTAGGGGGGGGACTGATGTATGGCTACACCTTC. Residues: CASSQDLGGGLMYGYTF. This chain uses TRBV4-1 with TRBJ1-2, with D perhaps matching TRBD1 (6 bases). The length of the CDR3 is 17 residues. V gave up 0 bases and J gave up 5 bases, with 19 bases separating them. Germline loops: CDR1 MGHRA, CDR2 YSYEKL.

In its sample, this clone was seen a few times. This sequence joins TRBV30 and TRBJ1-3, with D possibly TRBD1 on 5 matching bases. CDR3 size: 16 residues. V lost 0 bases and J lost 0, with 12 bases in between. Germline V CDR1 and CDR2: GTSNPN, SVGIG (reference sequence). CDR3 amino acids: CAWSVQEGSSGNTIYF. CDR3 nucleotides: TGTGCCTGGAGTGTACAGGAAGGATCCTCTGGAAACACCATATATTTT.

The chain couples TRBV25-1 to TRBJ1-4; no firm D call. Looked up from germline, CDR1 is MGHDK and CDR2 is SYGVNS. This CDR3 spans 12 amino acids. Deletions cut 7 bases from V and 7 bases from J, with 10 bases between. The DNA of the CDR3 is TGTGCCAGCACCTCGGGAGGTGAAAAACTGTTTTTT. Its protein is CASTSGGEKLFF.